These T cell receptor beta chains were read from a single sample in a study of cytomegalovirus exposure and HLA in healthy donors. Sequenced by immunoSEQ multiplex PCR; TCRdb stores in-frame clones only, minus some. The repertoire includes roughly 150,000 clones, approximately 88% of them detected once, and about 3.5% sits in the top ten. Sequenced: PBMCs. Receptors originate from a woman younger than 35 in good health and CMV-seropositive. The CDR3 runs from the conserved cysteine through the conserved F or W. The D gene is left open where the match is weak. The size entry is marked missing in some rows and otherwise reads once, few, many or a size class.

size	V	D	J	CDR3	DNA
-	TRBV2	TRBD1	TRBJ2-7	CASLSQGAPYEQYF	TGTGCCAGCCTTTCACAGGGGGCCCCCTACGAGCAGTACTTC
-	TRBV25-1	TRBD1	TRBJ1-5	CASSSGGYQPQHF	TGTGCCAGCAGTTCAGGGGGGTATCAGCCCCAGCATTTT
-	TRBV7-6	-	TRBJ2-4	CASSLWAGGAKNIQYF	TGTGCCAGCAGCTTATGGGCCGGAGGGGCCAAAAACATTCAGTACTTC
-	TRBV19	TRBD2	TRBJ2-1	CASSGDLAGGIDNEQFF	TGTGCCAGTAGTGGGGACCTCGCGGGAGGCATAGACAATGAGCAGTTCTTC
-	TRBV30	TRBD2	TRBJ2-7	CAWIAGGDPYEQYF	TGTGCCTGGATAGCGGGAGGGGACCCCTACGAGCAGTACTTC
-	TRBV5-6	-	TRBJ2-3	CASSLGLLSTDTQYF	TGTGCCAGCAGCTTGGGACTACTTAGCACAGATACGCAGTATTTT
-	TRBV2	-	TRBJ1-4	CASSGRGPSRGKLFF	TGTGCCAGCAGTGGGAGAGGGCCAAGTAGAGGAAAACTGTTTTTT
-	TRBV5-1	-	TRBJ2-1	CASSLITGSGFAYNEQFF	TGCGCCAGCAGCTTGATAACCGGTTCGGGGTTTGCCTACAATGAGCAGTTCTTC
-	TRBV5-4	TRBD2	TRBJ2-3	CASSLSREQGTDTQYF	TGTGCCAGCAGCTTGTCGCGGGAGCAGGGCACAGATACGCAGTATTTT
-	TRBV5-4	TRBD1	TRBJ1-3	CASSLGAGQGNTIYF	TGTGCCAGCAGCTTGGGGGCGGGACAGGGAAACACCATATATTTT
-	TRBV12-1	-	TRBJ2-1	CASTPTGVSYNEQFF	TGTGCCAGCACGCCGACAGGAGTGTCTTACAATGAGCAGTTCTTC
-	TRBV5-6	TRBD1	TRBJ1-1	CASSIRDRGTEAFF	TGTGCCAGCAGTATCCGGGACAGGGGAACTGAAGCTTTCTTT
-	TRBV7-8	TRBD2	TRBJ2-7	CASSLVGRVDEQYF	TGTGCCAGCAGCTTAGTCGGGAGGGTGGACGAGCAGTACTTC
-	TRBV6-6	TRBD1	TRBJ2-7	CASSKTGGHEQYF	TGTGCCAGCAGCAAGACAGGGGGGCACGAGCAGTACTTC
-	TRBV5-1	-	TRBJ2-2	CASSSDWNTGELFF	TGCGCCAGCAGCTCAGACTGGAACACCGGGGAGCTGTTTTTT
-	TRBV10-3	-	TRBJ1-1	CAISEQGTEAFF	TGTGCCATCAGTGAACAGGGTACTGAAGCTTTCTTT
few	TRBV5-1	-	TRBJ2-5	CASSFGETQYF	TGCGCCAGCAGCTTCGGGGAGACCCAGTACTTC